What follows are 2 T cell receptor beta chains derived from one specimen sequenced in a study of a mutant IDH1 vaccine in newly diagnosed glioma. Sequencing was performed with immunoSEQ multiplex PCR; in TCRdb, only in-frame clones are kept and a portion is missing. The table shows fewer than 55,000 clones, with approximately 80% occurring only once. These receptors' targets are unknown. Time point of the sample: week 35, safety follow-up. A 20-mer mutant IDH1 peptide at 300 ug was injected subcutaneously with topical imiquimod. This specimen was PBMCs, taken from a glioma patient whose treatment included an IDH1 peptide vaccine. The receptors were sampled from a woman aged 40-49 years with glioma. Some clones in this sample may be carry-over from other donors' samples.

The chain uses TRBV6-5 and TRBJ2-5; D unclear. Germline V CDR1 and CDR2: MNHEY, SVGAGI. The V gene lost 6 bases and the J gene lost 3 bases, with 5 bases spanning the gap. The CDR3 length is 11 residues. In DNA, the CDR3 is TGTGCCAGCAGACGTGAAGAGACCCAGTACTTC. Amino acids: CASRREETQYF.

This chain links TRBV15 with TRBJ2-6; possibly TRBD1 for D (5 bases). This CDR3 contains 15 residues. Germline assignment: CDR1 LNHNV and CDR2 YYDKDF (reference sequence). V was trimmed by 3 bases and J by 3 bases, leaving 9 bases between them. The CDR3 sequence: CATSSRDSGANVLTF. The CDR3 coding sequence is TGTGCCACCAGCAGCAGGGATAGTGGGGCCAACGTCCTGACTTTC.